The 21 T cell receptor beta chains in this list originate from one sample, sequenced in a study of cytomegalovirus exposure and HLA in healthy donors. It was with 60 Vbeta and 13 Jbeta primers that the PCR ran. Data came from immunoSEQ multiplex PCR; TCRdb stores just in-frame clones and leaves some out. The table records around 130,000 clones, 60% to 75% of them present only once. Sequencing was performed on PBMCs. The receptors come from a woman aged 50 to 60 in good health and CMV-seropositive.

The chain employs TRBV6-1 and TRBJ2-7; weak D call: TRBD1 (5 bases). This CDR3 region has 13 residues. Germline CDR1 and CDR2: MNHNS and SASEGT. V shed 10 bases and J shed 2 bases, with 15 bases lying between them. The CDR3 region has the DNA TGTGCCACTACGTTGGGGCTCCCCTACGAGCAGTACTTC. Amino acid sequence: CATTLGLPYEQYF.

The chain recombines TRBV5-1 with TRBJ2-2; possible D gene TRBD2, 5 bases. The CDR3 totals 16 residues. Germline V gene sequence: CDR1 SGHRS, CDR2 YFSETQ. V was pared by 1 base and J by 0 bases, with 10 bases between. The CDR3: CASSLQVGTNTGELFF. In DNA, the CDR3 is TGCGCCAGCAGCTTGCAGGTCGGGACGAACACCGGGGAGCTGTTTTTT.

The chain has TRBV5-4 and TRBJ2-5; 12 nucleotides match TRBD1. This CDR3 spans 15 amino acids. V trimming: 5 bases; J trimming: 7 bases; junction bases outside the gene matches: 9. The V gene's germline CDR1 is SGHNT and CDR2 YYREEE (reference sequence). CDR3: CASRSGTGGAGTQYF. Here the CDR3 DNA reads TGTGCCAGCAGGTCCGGGACAGGGGGCGCGGGGACCCAGTACTTC.

The J gene is TRBJ1-1, the V gene TRBV6-5; 8 positions match TRBD1. The CDR3 is made up of 13 amino acids. Germline V CDR1 and CDR2: MNHEY, SVGAGI. J lost 7 bases, V lost 4 bases, and 5 bases had no gene match. DNA for the CDR3: TGTGCCAGCAGTTCCAGGGGGCGGGTTGAAGCTTTCTTT. Amino acid sequence: CASSSRGRVEAFF.

This clone was recorded once. The genes are TRBV18 and TRBJ2-7; no firm D call. Germline CDR1 reads KGHSH; CDR2 reads LQKENI. V lost 3 bases and J lost 0, with 15 bases in between. The CDR3 is 16 residues long. This chain's CDR3 is CASSPPGVRSSYEQYF. CDR3 sequence (DNA): TGTGCCAGCTCACCTCCCGGAGTTCGGAGCTCCTACGAGCAGTACTTC.

V usage is TRBV27 and J usage is TRBJ2-1; 7 positions match TRBD1. The CDR3 is made up of 12 amino acids. V trimming: 6 bases; J trimming: 4 bases; junction bases outside the gene matches: 0. Germline CDR1 MNHEY, CDR2 SMNVEV (reference sequence). CDR3 region: CASRDRYNEQFF. The DNA of the CDR3 is TGTGCCAGCAGGGACAGGTACAATGAGCAGTTCTTC.

V is TRBV7-8 and J is TRBJ2-7; maybe TRBD2 (5 bases). V was clipped by 3 bases and J by 7 bases, with 7 bases between them. CDR1 SGHVS and CDR2 FQNEAQ come from the germline V gene. This CDR3 contains 11 residues. DNA for the CDR3: TGTGCCAGCAGCTTCTCGGGGGAGCAGTACTTC. Its protein is CASSFSGEQYF.

The rearrangement links TRBV27 to TRBJ2-7, with a possible D match to TRBD2 (6 bases). The V end was cut by 6 bases, the J end by 2 bases, with 17 bases between. Per the germline V gene, CDR1 is MNHEY and CDR2 is SMNVEV (reference sequence). The CDR3 sequence is 15 residues long. As DNA, the CDR3 is TGTGCCAGCAGCCAACCCCTAGGGGAGGCCTACGAGCAGTACTTC. This codes for CASSQPLGEAYEQYF.

The chain carries TRBV7-2 and TRBJ2-1; D is ambiguous. The CDR3 is 15 amino acids. CDR1 is SGHTA and CDR2 is FQGNSA in the germline V gene. Trimming took off 1 base at V and 0 bases at J, with 7 bases between the two ends. DNA for the CDR3: TGTGCCAGCAGCTTAGGCTCGAGCTCCTACAATGAGCAGTTCTTC. It codes for CASSLGSSSYNEQFF.

The V gene is TRBV7-2, the J gene TRBJ2-7; 7 bases are shared with TRBD2. The CDR3 consists of 15 residues. V lost 5 bases to trimming and J lost 4 bases; unmatched junction nucleotides: 11. Germline V gives CDR1 SGHTA, CDR2 FQGNSA. CDR3: CASSLGGVSRYEQYF. The CDR3 DNA sequence: TGTGCCAGCAGCCTGGGAGGGGTCAGCCGATACGAGCAGTACTTC. The full variable domain, rest sourced from reference TRBV7-2 and TRBJ2-7, is GAGVSQSPSNKVTEKGKDVELRCDPISGHTALYWYRQSLGQGLEFLIYFQGNSAPDKSGLPSDRFSAERTGGSVSTLTIQRTQQEDSAVYLCASSLGGVSRYEQYFGPGTRLTVT.

The chain couples TRBV2 to TRBJ2-1, with 8 nucleotides matching TRBD1. CDR3 length: 14 residues. Losses at the gene ends were 3 bases for V and 10 bases for J; bases not matched to a gene: 8. CDR1 and CDR2 from the germline V gene are SNHLY and FYNNEI. CDR3 sequence (DNA): TGTGCCAGCAGTGATCGGGCAGGGGGCAACGAGCAGTTCTTC. Amino acid sequence: CASSDRAGGNEQFF.

The chain carries TRBV11-3 and TRBJ2-3, with unresolved D. V lost 1 base, J lost 5 bases, and 7 bases lay in between. CDR1 and CDR2 (germline): SGHNT, YENEEA. The CDR3 spans 13 residues. The CDR3 region has the DNA TGTGCCAGCAGCTTAGCGAATAGAGATACGCAGTATTTT. Translation: CASSLANRDTQYF.

This chain links TRBV6-1 with TRBJ1-6, with a weak D call TRBD1 (6 bases). Trimming pared 4 bases from V and 4 bases from J, leaving 11 bases between. The CDR3 has 15 amino acids. Germline-derived CDR1 and CDR2 are MNHNS and SASEGT. The CDR3 region is CASSARGPYNSPLHF. For the CDR3, the DNA is TGTGCCAGCAGTGCCAGGGGACCTTATAATTCACCCCTCCACTTT.

The genes are TRBV5-1 and TRBJ1-5; D is undetermined. The CDR3 covers 15 residues. Germline V gene sequence: CDR1 SGHRS, CDR2 YFSETQ. The ends were cut back, 5 bases at V and 4 bases at J, with 16 bases in the middle. In nucleotides, the CDR3 is TGCGCCAGCAGTCCGGACGGGAATCTAAATCAGCCCCAGCATTTT. Translated: CASSPDGNLNQPQHF.

This clone was counted between two and nine times. The genes are TRBV29-1 and TRBJ2-3, with 7 bases matching TRBD1. With V trimmed by 7 bases and J by 11 bases, 15 bases remained unmatched. This CDR3 region has 13 residues. Germline-derived CDR1 and CDR2 are SQVTM and ANQGSEA. For the CDR3, the DNA is TGCAGCGCCGATGGACAGGTCGGGACCCGGCAGTATTTT. This translates into CSADGQVGTRQYF.

J is TRBJ1-1 and V is TRBV30; D is unclear. The CDR3 has 16 amino acids. V shed 0 bases and J shed 0 bases, with 14 bases lying between them. Germline V CDR1 and CDR2: GTSNPN, SVGIG (reference sequence). The CDR3 bases are TGTGCCTGGAGTGTCGTCAGGCGCTACATGAACACTGAAGCTTTCTTT. The encoded protein is CAWSVVRRYMNTEAFF.

The CDR3 nucleotides read TGTGCCATCAGTCTCAAGTCAGGGGCCTACGAGCAGTACTTC. Protein: CAISLKSGAYEQYF. The chain combines TRBV10-3 with TRBJ2-7; TRBD1 is a possible D gene (6 bases). Germline V gene data show CDR1 as ENHRY and CDR2 as SYGVKD. V was cut by 5 bases and J by 2 bases, with 13 bases left in between. The CDR3 is made up of 14 amino acids.

The chain employs TRBV5-6 and TRBJ1-1, with 8 bases that match TRBD1. CDR3 length equals 18 residues. The V segment lost 0 bases and the J segment 0 bases; nucleotides outside the gene matches: 10. The V gene's germline CDR1 is SGHDT and CDR2 YYEEEE. The CDR3 spells CASSLEGTGDDMNTEAFF. CDR3 nucleotides: TGTGCCAGCAGCTTGGAAGGGACAGGTGATGACATGAACACTGAAGCTTTCTTT. Complete variable domain (other parts from reference TRBV5-6 and TRBJ1-1): DAGVTQSPTHLIKTRGQQVTLRCSPKSGHDTVSWYQQALGQGPQFIFQYYEEEERQRGNFPDRFSGHQFPNYSSELNVNALLLGDSALYLCASSLEGTGDDMNTEAFFGQGTRLTVV.

The V call is TRBV18, the J call TRBJ1-6; 7 bases line up with TRBD1. Looked up from germline, CDR1 is KGHSH and CDR2 is LQKENI. The CDR3 covers 16 residues. Germline trimming cut 2 bases from V and 8 bases from J; bases unmatched to any gene: 9. CDR3 sequence (DNA): TGTGCCAGCTCACCAGAGCACAGGGGTTGGGATTCACCCCTCCACTTT. It encodes CASSPEHRGWDSPLHF.

V and J are TRBV11-2 and TRBJ1-6; D is unclear. The CDR3 is 15 residues long. The germline gives CDR1 SGHAT, CDR2 FQNNGV. V gave up 2 bases and J gave up 4 bases, with 9 bases separating them. In DNA, the CDR3 is TGTGCCAGCAGCTTACAGGATCAATATAATTCACCCCTCCACTTT. This sequence encodes CASSLQDQYNSPLHF.

The chain recombines TRBV30 with TRBJ2-3; 11 bases align to TRBD2. Germline V gives CDR1 GTSNPN, CDR2 SVGIG (reference sequence). CDR3 length: 14 amino acids. V lost 6 bases to trimming and J lost 1 base; unmatched junction nucleotides: 3. This CDR3 reads CACILAGGTDTQYF. As DNA, the CDR3 is TGTGCCTGCATACTAGCGGGGGGCACAGATACGCAGTATTTT.